Listed here are 20 T cell receptor beta chains from one sample, sequenced in a study of glioma-infiltrating T cells after dendritic cell vaccination (dated by TCRdb to the mid-2010s). Libraries were prepared through the immunoSEQ multiplex PCR assay. The table comes from immuneACCESS by way of TCRdb, which keeps in-frame sequences with V and J called. Part of the clones is missing from these tables; in studies checked, under half for an unresolved V gene and the rest for unknown reasons. The sample table records approximately 67,000 clones; 81% of these occur just once. The ten largest clones capture 7% to 9% of the sample. The sample was blood, taken before dendritic cell vaccination. The source of these receptors is a human donor with glioblastoma.

The chain uses TRBV2 and TRBJ2-3; TRBD2 aligns across 9 bases. Germline CDR1 reads SNHLY; CDR2 reads FYNNEI. This CDR3 has 17 amino acids. The ends lost 8 bases at V and 1 base at J; junction bases unmatched: 13. This CDR3 reads CASSGAGGFRRTDTQYF. The CDR3 DNA is TGTGCCAGCTCAGGAGCGGGGGGCTTCCGACGCACAGATACGCAGTATTTT. The complete variable domain, with remaining parts taken from reference TRBV2 and TRBJ2-3, reads EPEVTQTPSHQVTQMGQEVILRCVPISNHLYFYWYRQILGQKVEFLVSFYNNEISEKSEIFDDQFSVERPDGSNFTLKIRSTKLEDSAMYFCASSGAGGFRRTDTQYFGPGTRLTVL.

This clone came up a few times. J is TRBJ2-1 and V is TRBV2; TRBD2 matches 7 bases. V was pared by 3 bases and J by 12 bases, with 11 bases of the junction left unmatched. The germline gives CDR1 SNHLY, CDR2 FYNNEI. The CDR3 runs to 14 residues. The DNA of the CDR3 is TGTGCCAGCAGTGACGGGGGGACCTACCTCCGGCAGTTCTTC. This sequence encodes CASSDGGTYLRQFF.

The rearrangement joins TRBV6-6 to TRBJ1-2, with 7 bases lining up with TRBD1. V was clipped by 4 bases and J by 4 bases; unmatched bases: 6. Germline values: CDR1 MNHNY, CDR2 SVGAGI (reference sequence). CDR3 size: 14 residues. For the CDR3, the DNA is TGTGCCAGCAGTTGGGGACAGATAATCTATGGCTACACCTTC. Its translation is CASSWGQIIYGYTF.

CDR3 nucleotide sequence: TGTGCCAGCAGTCCGGGGAATGGAGACTATGGCTACACCTTC. It translates to CASSPGNGDYGYTF. V usage is TRBV7-9 and J usage is TRBJ1-2; D remains unclear. The CDR3 is 14 amino acids. Germline V lookup: CDR1 SEHNR, CDR2 FQNEAQ (reference sequence). V dropped 6 bases and J dropped 3 bases, with 14 bases sitting between them.

This chain uses TRBV29-1 with TRBJ2-5; maybe TRBD1 (6 bases). Germline lookup yields CDR1 SQVTM and CDR2 ANQGSEA. The CDR3 length is 14 residues. Deletions cut 1 base from V and 5 bases from J, with 14 bases between. This CDR3 reads CSVEGGTGQETQYF. DNA for the CDR3: TGCAGCGTTGAAGGAGGTACAGGGCAGGAGACCCAGTACTTC.

The chain uses TRBV6-6 and TRBJ2-3; 8 bases are a match to TRBD1. Germline V gene sequence: CDR1 MNHNY, CDR2 SVGAGI (reference sequence). V lost 11 bases to trimming and J lost 0 bases; unmatched junction nucleotides: 13. The CDR3 loop spans 16 amino acids. This chain's CDR3 is CAVQKDRGPSTDTQYF. The CDR3 nucleotides are TGTGCCGTACAAAAAGACAGGGGTCCTAGCACAGATACGCAGTATTTT.

Only one count was recorded for this clone. The chain recombines TRBV7-6 with TRBJ1-1; 8 bases align to TRBD1. CDR3 length: 14 amino acids. J lost 4 bases, V lost 4 bases, and 5 bases had no gene match. In germline, CDR1 is SGHVS, CDR2 FNYEAQ. The CDR3 loop reads CASSSDDRGTEAFF. The CDR3 bases are TGTGCCAGCAGCTCGGATGACAGGGGCACTGAAGCTTTCTTT.

The chain carries TRBV19 and TRBJ1-2; TRBD1 matches at 8 bases. The CDR3 runs to 16 residues. The germline CDR1 and CDR2 sequences are LNHDA and SQIVND (reference sequence). The J segment lost 4 bases and the V segment lost 3 bases, leaving 10 bases of the junction unmatched. CDR3 DNA: TGTGCCAGTAGTATCGCCCACAGGGGGGGCCTCTATGGCTACACCTTC. Its translation is CASSIAHRGGLYGYTF.

The V call is TRBV4-1, the J call TRBJ1-2; 7 bases align to TRBD1. CDR3 length equals 14 residues. V was clipped by 0 bases and J by 6 bases; unmatched bases: 4. From germline, CDR1 is MGHRA and CDR2 YSYEKL. The chain's CDR3 is CASSQEEGANGYTF. DNA for the CDR3: TGCGCCAGCAGCCAAGAAGAGGGGGCGAATGGCTACACCTTC.

This chain uses TRBV7-6 with TRBJ2-2; 12 nucleotides align to TRBD1. The CDR3 sequence is 17 residues long. Germline CDR1 SGHVS, CDR2 FNYEAQ. Trimming at V came to 6 bases and at J to 3 bases, leaving 8 bases not matched to a gene. CDR3 sequence (DNA): TGTGCCAGCAGTGAAGGGACAGGGGGCGTCGACACCGGGGAGCTGTTTTTT. This translates into CASSEGTGGVDTGELFF.

This chain joins TRBV9 and TRBJ2-1; 11 bases map to TRBD2. V was clipped by 0 bases and J by 6 bases; unmatched bases: 11. The CDR3 covers 18 residues. The germline gives CDR1 SGDLS, CDR2 YYNGEE. The CDR3 loop reads CASSVGSGGAVDGNEQFF. The CDR3 nucleotides read TGTGCCAGCAGCGTAGGTAGCGGGGGGGCCGTCGACGGCAATGAGCAGTTCTTC.

The J gene is TRBJ1-2, the V gene TRBV30, with TRBD1 identical over 9 bases. The CDR3 is made up of 13 amino acids. Germline CDR1 and CDR2: GTSNPN and SVGIG (reference sequence). The junction had 11 bases not matched to a gene; V was cut back by 7 bases and J by 8 bases. CDR3 bases: TGTGCCTACAAACAACAGGGGGCGCTCGGCTACACCTTC. Its protein is CAYKQQGALGYTF. The whole variable domain, remainder taken from reference TRBV30 and TRBJ1-2, is SQTIHQWPATLVQPVGSPLSLECTVEGTSNPNLYWYRQAAGRGLQLLFYSVGIGQISSEVPQNLSASRPQDRQFILSSKKLLLSDSGFYLCAYKQQGALGYTFGSGTRLTVV.

The V call is TRBV7-2, the J call TRBJ2-1, with D tentatively TRBD1 (6 bases). CDR3 size: 15 residues. Trimming removed 2 bases from V and 4 bases from J, with 12 bases in between. From germline, CDR1 is SGHTA and CDR2 FQGNSA. CDR3 DNA sequence: TGTGCCAGCAGCTTAAGGGGGTCTCCTTACAATGAGCAGTTCTTC. It codes for CASSLRGSPYNEQFF.

The chain has TRBV6-1 and TRBJ2-5; D gene ambiguous. V was clipped by 1 base and J by 10 bases, with 13 bases between them. Per the germline V gene, CDR1 is MNHNS and CDR2 is SASEGT. The CDR3 spans 13 residues. CDR3 amino acids: CASSEGYSFIQYF. Written as DNA, the CDR3 is TGTGCCAGCAGTGAAGGGTATAGCTTCATCCAGTACTTC.

The chain recombines TRBV6-1 with TRBJ2-1, with a tentative D call TRBD1 (6 bases). The CDR3 runs to 15 residues. Germline lookup yields CDR1 MNHNS and CDR2 SASEGT. Trimming cost V 5 bases and J 4 bases, with 15 bases left between them. This CDR3 is CASSSPRGPYNEQFF. CDR3 nucleotides: TGTGCCAGCAGTAGCCCCAGGGGACCTTACAATGAGCAGTTCTTC.

The CDR3 DNA reads as TGTGCCAGCAGTTTCCTCGGGACAGGGGTAAACACTGAAGCTTTCTTT. Its translation is CASSFLGTGVNTEAFF. J is TRBJ1-1 and V is TRBV7-8; 10 bases line up with TRBD1. Germline-derived CDR1 and CDR2 are SGHVS and FQNEAQ. The CDR3 totals 16 residues. V lost 6 bases and J lost 2; bases outside the gene matches: 9.

This clone is a singleton in its sample. V gene TRBV19 combines with J gene TRBJ2-3; 8 nucleotides align to TRBD2. CDR3 length: 15 residues. CDR1 is LNHDA, CDR2 SQIVND, per germline (reference sequence). V dropped 5 bases and J dropped 8; count of bases not matched to a gene: 12. CDR3 coding DNA: TGTGCCAGTAGTCCCACAGGGAGCGGGGGCGGTACGCAGTATTTT. The encoded protein is CASSPTGSGGGTQYF.

The chain couples TRBV5-1 to TRBJ1-2; 7 positions agree with TRBD1. Unmatched junction bases numbered 13, after V lost 4 bases and J lost 4 bases. This CDR3 is built from 16 residues. Germline V gives CDR1 SGHRS, CDR2 YFSETQ. CDR3 bases: TGCGCCAGCAGCGGCGGGACAGCCAATAGGGGCTATGGCTACACCTTC. Its protein product is CASSGGTANRGYGYTF.

This sequence joins TRBV25-1 and TRBJ2-4; 8 bases are shared with TRBD1. The CDR3 loop spans 17 amino acids. V dropped 8 bases and J dropped 2; count of bases not matched to a gene: 14. The germline V gene has CDR1 MGHDK and CDR2 SYGVNS. The CDR3 bases are TGTGCCAGCGGACAGCCCGACAGGGGCTATTCCAAAAACATTCAGTACTTC. Translation: CASGQPDRGYSKNIQYF. The full variable domain, its missing parts supplied by reference TRBV25-1 and TRBJ2-4, is EADIYQTPRYLVIGTGKKITLECSQTMGHDKMYWYQQDPGMELHLIHYSYGVNSTEKGDLSSESTVSRIRTEHFPLTLESARPSHTSQYLCASGQPDRGYSKNIQYFGAGTRLSVL.

Only one count was recorded for this clone. This chain links TRBV29-1 with TRBJ2-1; TRBD1 matches at 8 bases. Germline CDR1 is SQVTM and CDR2 is ANQGSEA. The junction had 7 bases not matched to a gene; V was cut back by 7 bases and J by 8 bases. This CDR3 has 12 amino acids. This CDR3 is CSGVDRVDEQFF. Here the CDR3 DNA reads TGCAGCGGAGTGGACAGGGTCGATGAGCAGTTCTTC.